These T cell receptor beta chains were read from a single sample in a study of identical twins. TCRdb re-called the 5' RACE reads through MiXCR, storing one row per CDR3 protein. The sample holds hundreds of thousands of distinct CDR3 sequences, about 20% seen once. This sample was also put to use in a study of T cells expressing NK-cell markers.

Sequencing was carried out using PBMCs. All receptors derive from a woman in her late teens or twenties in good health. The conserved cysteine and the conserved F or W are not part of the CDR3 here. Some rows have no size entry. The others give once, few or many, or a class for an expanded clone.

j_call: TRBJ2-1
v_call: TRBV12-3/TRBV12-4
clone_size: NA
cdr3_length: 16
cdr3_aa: ASSPGLAGDSSYNEQF

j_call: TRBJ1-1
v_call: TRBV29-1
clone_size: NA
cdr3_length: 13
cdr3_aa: SVRGESFMNTEAF

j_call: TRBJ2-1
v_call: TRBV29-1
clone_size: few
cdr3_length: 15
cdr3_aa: SVEDVPGSSSYNEQF

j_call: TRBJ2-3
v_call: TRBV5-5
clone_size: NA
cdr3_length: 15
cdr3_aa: ASSFYAGTSGTDTQY

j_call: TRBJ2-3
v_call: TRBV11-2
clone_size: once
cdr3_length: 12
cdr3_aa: ASSLPAGTDTQY

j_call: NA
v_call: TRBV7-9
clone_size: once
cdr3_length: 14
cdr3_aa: ASSSVIAGVGYEQF

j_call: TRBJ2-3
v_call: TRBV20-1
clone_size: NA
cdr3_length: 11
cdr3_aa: SSIREGADTQY

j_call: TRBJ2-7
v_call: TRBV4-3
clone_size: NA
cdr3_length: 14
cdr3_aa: ASSQARGSGMYEQY

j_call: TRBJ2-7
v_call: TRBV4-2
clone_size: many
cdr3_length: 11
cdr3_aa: ATSRGQNYEQY

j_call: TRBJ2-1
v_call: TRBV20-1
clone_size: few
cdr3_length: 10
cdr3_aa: SARGPDRRSF

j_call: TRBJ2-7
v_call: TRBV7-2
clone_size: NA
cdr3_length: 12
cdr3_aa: ASSFSSQMSEQY

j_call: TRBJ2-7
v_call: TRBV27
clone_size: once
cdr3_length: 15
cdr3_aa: ASNPRRGTTSSYEQY

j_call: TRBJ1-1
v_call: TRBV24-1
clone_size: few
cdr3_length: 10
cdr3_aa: ATSDLTGRAF

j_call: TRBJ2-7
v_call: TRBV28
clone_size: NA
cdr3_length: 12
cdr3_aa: ASSLGGQAYEQY

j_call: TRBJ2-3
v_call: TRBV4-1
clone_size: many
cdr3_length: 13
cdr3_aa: ASSQDGLRGDTQY

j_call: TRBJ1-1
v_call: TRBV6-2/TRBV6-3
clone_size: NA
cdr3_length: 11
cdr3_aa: ASSYAPNTEAF

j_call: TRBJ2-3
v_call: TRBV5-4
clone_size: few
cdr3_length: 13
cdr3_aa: ASSLVQGQGDTQY

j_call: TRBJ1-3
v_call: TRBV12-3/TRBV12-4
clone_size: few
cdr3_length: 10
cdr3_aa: ASQRFGNTIY

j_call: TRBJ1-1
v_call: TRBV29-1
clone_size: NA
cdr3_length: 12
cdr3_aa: SVPKTGMGTEAF

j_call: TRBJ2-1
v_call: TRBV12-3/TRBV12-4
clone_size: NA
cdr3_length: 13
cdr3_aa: ASSLAIGAYNEQF

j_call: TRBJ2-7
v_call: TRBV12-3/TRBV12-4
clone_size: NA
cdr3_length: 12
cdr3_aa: ASNIGTGQSEQY

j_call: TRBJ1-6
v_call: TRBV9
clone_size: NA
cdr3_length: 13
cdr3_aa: ASSVGAGTGSPLH

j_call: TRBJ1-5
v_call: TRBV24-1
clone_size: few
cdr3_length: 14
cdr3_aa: ATSDLEAFRNQPQH

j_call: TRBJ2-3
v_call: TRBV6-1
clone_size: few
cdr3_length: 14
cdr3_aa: ASSPEGLAVTDTQY

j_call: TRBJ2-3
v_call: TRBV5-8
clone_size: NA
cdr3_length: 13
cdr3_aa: ASSLQAGRSDTQY

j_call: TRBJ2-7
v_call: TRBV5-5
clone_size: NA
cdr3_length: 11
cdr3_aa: AISPPLLCEQY

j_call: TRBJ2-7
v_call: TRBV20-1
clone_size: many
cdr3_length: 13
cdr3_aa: SASPLLAGADEQY

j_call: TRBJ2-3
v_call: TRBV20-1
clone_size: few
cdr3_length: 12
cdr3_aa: SAKTSGRRDTQY

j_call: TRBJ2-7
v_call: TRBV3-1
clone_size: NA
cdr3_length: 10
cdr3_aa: ASSQLTEHLY

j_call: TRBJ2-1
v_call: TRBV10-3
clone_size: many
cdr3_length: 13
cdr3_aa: AISKQKVFDNEQF

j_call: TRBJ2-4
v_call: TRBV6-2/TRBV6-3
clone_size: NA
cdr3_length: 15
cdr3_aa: ASNPLTSGRAKNIQY

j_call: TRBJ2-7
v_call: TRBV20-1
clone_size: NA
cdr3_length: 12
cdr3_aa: SVPTGTWGYEQY

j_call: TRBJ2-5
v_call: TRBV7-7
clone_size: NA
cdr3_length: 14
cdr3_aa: ASSLGSGGRSETQY

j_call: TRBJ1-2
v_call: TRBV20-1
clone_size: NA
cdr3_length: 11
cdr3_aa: SARSRDNYGYT

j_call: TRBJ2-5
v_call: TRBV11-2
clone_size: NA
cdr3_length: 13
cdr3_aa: ASSWTGGLQETQY

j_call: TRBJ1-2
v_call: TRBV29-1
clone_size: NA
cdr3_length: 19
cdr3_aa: SVEDVASFGTGRLANYGYT

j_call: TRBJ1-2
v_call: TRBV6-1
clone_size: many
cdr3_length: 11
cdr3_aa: ASSQGQHYGYT

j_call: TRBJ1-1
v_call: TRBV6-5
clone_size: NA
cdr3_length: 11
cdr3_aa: ASSYLRGKGAF

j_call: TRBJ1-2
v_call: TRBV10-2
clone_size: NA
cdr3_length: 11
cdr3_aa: ASSGGTGRVYT

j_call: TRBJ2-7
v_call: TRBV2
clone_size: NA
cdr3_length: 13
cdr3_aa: ASSLDAGRSYEQY